This T cell receptor beta chain was sequenced in a study of T cell responses to AZD1222 COVID-19 vaccine. Study-wide results and limits: Spike was spanned by vaccine-associated CD4 TCRs, which were dominant at 160-218 and 743-854. Within unmutated variant regions lay the reported targets of nearly half of spike-specific TCRs. White British donors predominated, females outnumbered males, and clonal diversity was possibly underestimated.

Clones were read by immunoSEQ multiplex PCR, and TCRdb kept only the in-frame ones, dropping some. This sample's table has about 140,000 clones. About this clone itself: What it binds is unknown.

The TCR sequence derives from an adult in good health. The sequenced material came from peripheral blood.

The CDR3 coding sequence is TGTGCCATCAGCGCCAATGCCGCTCTGGGTGAAAAACTGTTTTTT. Translation gives CAISANAALGEKLFF. The chain combines TRBV10-3 with TRBJ1-4; the D is unclear. Germline CDR1 reads ENHRY; CDR2 reads SYGVKD. Trimming took 6 bases from V and 7 from J, leaving 18 bases between them. The CDR3 is 15 residues long.